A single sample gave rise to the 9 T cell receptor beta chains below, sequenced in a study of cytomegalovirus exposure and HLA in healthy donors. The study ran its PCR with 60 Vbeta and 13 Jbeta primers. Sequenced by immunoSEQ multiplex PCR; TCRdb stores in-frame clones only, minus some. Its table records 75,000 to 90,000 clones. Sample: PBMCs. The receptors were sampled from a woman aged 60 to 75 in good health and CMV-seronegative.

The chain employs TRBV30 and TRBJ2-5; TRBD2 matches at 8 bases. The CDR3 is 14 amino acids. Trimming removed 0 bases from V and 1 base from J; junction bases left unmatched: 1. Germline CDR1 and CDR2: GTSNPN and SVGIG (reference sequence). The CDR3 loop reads CAWSVGGAQETQYF. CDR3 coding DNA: TGTGCCTGGAGTGTCGGGGGGGCCCAAGAGACCCAGTACTTC.

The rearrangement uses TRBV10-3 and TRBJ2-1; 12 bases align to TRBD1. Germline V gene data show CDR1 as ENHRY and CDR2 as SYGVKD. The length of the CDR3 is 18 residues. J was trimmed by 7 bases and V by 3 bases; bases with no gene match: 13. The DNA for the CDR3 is TGTGCCATCAGTGATCCCCGGGACAGGGGGCGCCGTCAAAATGAGCAGTTCTTC. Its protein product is CAISDPRDRGRRQNEQFF.

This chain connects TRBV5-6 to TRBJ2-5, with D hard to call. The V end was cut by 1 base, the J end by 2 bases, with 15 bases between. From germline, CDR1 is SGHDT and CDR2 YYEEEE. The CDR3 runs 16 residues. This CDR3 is CASSLMRIPIQETQYF. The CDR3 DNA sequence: TGTGCCAGCAGCTTGATGAGGATACCAATACAAGAGACCCAGTACTTC.

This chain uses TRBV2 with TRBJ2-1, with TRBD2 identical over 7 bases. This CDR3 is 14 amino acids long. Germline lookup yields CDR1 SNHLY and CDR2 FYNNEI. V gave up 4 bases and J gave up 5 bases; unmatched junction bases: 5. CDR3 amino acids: CASSARGRDNEQFF. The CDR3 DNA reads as TGTGCCAGCAGTGCCCGTGGGAGGGACAATGAGCAGTTCTTC.

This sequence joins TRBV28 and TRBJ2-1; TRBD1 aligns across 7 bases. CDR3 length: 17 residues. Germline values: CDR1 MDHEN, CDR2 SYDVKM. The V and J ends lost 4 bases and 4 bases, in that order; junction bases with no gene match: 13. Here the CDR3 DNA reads TGTGCCAGCAGTTCCCAAAAGGGGGCTAGCAGATACAATGAGCAGTTCTTC. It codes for CASSSQKGASRYNEQFF.

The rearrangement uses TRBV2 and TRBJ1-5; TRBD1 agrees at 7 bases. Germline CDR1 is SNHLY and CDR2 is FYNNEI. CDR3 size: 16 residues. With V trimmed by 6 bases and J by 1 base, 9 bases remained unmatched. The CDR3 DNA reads TGTGCCAGCAGCCCCGACAGGGATGGCAGCAATCAGCCCCAGCATTTT. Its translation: CASSPDRDGSNQPQHF.

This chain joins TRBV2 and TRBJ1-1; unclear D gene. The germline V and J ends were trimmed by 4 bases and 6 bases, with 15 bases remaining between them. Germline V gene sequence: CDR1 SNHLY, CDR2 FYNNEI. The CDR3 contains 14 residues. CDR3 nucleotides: TGTGCCAGCAGTGTCCTTGCCCAGGAGGCTGAAGCTTTCTTT. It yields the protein CASSVLAQEAEAFF.

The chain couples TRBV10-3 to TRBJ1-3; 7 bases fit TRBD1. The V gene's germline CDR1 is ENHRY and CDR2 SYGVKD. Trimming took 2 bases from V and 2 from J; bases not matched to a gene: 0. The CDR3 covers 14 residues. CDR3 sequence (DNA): TGTGCCATCAGTGAGGACAGGGCTGGAAACACCATATATTTT. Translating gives CAISEDRAGNTIYF.

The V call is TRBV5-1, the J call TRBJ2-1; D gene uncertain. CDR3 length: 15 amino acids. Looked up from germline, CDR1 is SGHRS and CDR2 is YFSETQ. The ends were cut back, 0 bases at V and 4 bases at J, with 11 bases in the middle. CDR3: CASSLDYPIYNEQFF. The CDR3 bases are TGCGCCAGCAGCTTGGACTACCCCATATACAATGAGCAGTTCTTC.